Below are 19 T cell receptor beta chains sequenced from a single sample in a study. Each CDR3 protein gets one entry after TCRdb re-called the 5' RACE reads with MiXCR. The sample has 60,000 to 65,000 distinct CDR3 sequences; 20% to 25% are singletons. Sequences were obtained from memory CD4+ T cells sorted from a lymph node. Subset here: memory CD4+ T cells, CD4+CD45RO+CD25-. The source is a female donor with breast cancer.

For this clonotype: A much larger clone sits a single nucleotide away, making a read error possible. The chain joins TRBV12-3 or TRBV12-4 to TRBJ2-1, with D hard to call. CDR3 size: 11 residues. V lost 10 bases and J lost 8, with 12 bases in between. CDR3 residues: CAISTSHEQFF. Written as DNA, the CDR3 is TGTGCCATCAGCACGTCCCATGAGCAGTTCTTC.

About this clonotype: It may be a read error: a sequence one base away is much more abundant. CDR3 sequence: CASSFSSGSHEQSF. In DNA form, the CDR3 reads TGTGCCAGCAGTTTCTCTAGCGGGAGCCATGAGCAGTCCTTC. The chain has TRBV12-3 or TRBV12-4 and TRBJ2-1, with 10 bases identical to TRBD2. The CDR3 loop spans 14 amino acids.

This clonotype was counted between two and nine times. CDR3 nucleotide sequence: TGTGCCAGCAGTTCCCTGGTCCTGTTCGACGCTTTCTTT. Protein: CASSSLVLFDAFF. The chain uses TRBV28 and TRBJ1-1; D uncertain. There are 13 residues in the CDR3. Germline loops: CDR1 MDHEN, CDR2 SYDVKM. V shed 4 bases and J shed 11 bases, with 17 bases lying between them. The entire variable domain, with the rest obtained from reference TRBV28 and TRBJ1-1, is as follows: DVKVTQSSRYLVKRTGEKVFLECVQDMDHENMFWYRQDPGLGLRLIYFSYDVKMKEKGDIPEGYSVSREKKERFSLILESASTNQTSMYLCASSSLVLFDAFFGQGTRLTVV.

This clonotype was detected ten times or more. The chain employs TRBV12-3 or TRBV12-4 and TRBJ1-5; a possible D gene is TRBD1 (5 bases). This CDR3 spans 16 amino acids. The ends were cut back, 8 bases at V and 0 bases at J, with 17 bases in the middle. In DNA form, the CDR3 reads TGTGCCAGCGCCGACAGCTTGAAATATAGCAATCAGCCCCAGCATTTT. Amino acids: CASADSLKYSNQPQHF.

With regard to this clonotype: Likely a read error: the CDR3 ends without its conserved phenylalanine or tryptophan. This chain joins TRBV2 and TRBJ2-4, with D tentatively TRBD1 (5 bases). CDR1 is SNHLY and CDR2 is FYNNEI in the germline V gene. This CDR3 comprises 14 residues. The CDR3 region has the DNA TGTGCCAGCAGTGGGGGATCGAAGGGGAACATGCAGTACATC. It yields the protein CASSGGSKGNMQYI.

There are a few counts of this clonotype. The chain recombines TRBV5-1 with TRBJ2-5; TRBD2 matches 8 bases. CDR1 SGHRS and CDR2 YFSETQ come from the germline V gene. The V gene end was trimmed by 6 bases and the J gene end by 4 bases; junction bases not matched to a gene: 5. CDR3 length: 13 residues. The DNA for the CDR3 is TGCGCCAGCAACGGGAGGGCGGGAGAGACCCAGTACTTC. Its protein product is CASNGRAGETQYF.

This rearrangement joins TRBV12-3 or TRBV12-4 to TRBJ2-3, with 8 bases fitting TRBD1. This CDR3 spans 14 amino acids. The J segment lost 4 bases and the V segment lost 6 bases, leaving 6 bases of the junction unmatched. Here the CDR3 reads CASRAGTGADTQYF. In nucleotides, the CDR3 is TGTGCCAGCAGGGCCGGGACAGGCGCAGATACGCAGTATTTT.

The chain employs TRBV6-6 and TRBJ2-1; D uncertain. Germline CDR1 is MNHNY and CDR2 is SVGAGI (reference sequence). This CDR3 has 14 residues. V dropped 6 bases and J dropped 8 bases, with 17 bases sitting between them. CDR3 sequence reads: CASRFPAGGDEQFF. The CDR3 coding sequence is TGTGCCAGCAGATTCCCAGCTGGTGGCGATGAGCAGTTCTTC.

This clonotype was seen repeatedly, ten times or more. CDR3 sequence: CASSATGYGYTF. DNA of the CDR3: TGTGCCAGCAGTGCGACGGGGTATGGCTACACCTTC. The chain uses TRBV12-3 or TRBV12-4 and TRBJ1-2; D not resolved. The V end was cut by 5 bases, the J end by 5 bases, with 9 bases between. This CDR3 region has 12 residues.

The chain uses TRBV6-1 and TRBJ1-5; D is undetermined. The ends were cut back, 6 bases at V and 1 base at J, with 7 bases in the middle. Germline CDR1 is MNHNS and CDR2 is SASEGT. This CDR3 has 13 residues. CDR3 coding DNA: TGTGCCAGCAGCGTAGAAAGCAATCAGCCCCAGCATTTT. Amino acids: CASSVESNQPQHF.

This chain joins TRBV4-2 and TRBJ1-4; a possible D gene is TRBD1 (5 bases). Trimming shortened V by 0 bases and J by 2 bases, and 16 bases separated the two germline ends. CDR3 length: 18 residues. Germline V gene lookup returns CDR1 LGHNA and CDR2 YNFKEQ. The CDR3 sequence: CASSQDLGGTTTNEKLFF. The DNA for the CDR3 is TGTGCCAGCAGCCAAGATCTTGGAGGGACGACGACTAATGAAAAACTGTTTTTT.

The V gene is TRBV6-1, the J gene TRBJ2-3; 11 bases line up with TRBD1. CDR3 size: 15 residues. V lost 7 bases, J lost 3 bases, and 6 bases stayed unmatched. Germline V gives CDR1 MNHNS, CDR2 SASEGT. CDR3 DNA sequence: TGTGCCAGCACAACTGGGACAGGGGGTACAGATACGCAGTATTTT. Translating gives CASTTGTGGTDTQYF.

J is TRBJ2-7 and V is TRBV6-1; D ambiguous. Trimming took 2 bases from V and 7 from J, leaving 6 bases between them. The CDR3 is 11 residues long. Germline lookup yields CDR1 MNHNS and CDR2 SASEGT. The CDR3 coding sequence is TGTGCCAGCAGTGAATTTGGAGAGCAGTACTTC. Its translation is CASSEFGEQYF.

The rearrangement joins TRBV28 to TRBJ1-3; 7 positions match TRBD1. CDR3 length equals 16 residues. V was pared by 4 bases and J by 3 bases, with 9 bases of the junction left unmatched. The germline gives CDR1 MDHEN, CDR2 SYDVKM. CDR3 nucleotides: TGTGCCAGCAGTTCCCCCAGACAGGGATTTGGAAACACCATATATTTT. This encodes CASSSPRQGFGNTIYF.

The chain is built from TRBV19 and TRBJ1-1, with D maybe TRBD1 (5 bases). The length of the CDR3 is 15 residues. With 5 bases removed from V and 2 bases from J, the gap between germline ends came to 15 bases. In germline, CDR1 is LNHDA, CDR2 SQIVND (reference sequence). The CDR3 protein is CASSSSGQGNTEAFF. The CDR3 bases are TGTGCCAGTAGTTCCTCGGGGCAGGGAAACACTGAAGCTTTCTTT.

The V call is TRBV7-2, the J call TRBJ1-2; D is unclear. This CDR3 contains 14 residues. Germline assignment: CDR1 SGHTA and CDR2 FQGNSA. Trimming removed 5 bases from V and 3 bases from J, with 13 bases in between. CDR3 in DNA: TGTGCCAGCAGCCAAATCCCAAAAGACTATGGCTACACCTTC. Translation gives CASSQIPKDYGYTF.

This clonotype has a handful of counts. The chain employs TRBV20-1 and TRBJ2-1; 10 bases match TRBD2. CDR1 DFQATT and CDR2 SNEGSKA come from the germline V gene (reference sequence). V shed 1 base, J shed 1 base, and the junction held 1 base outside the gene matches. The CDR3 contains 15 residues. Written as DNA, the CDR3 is TGCAGTGCTAGAGGAGCGGGAGGGTCCTACAATGAGCAGTTCTTC. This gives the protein CSARGAGGSYNEQFF.

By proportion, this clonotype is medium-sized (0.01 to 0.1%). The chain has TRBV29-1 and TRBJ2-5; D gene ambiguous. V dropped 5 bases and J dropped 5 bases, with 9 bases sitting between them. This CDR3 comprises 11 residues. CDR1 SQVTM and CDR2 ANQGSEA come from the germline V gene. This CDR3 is CSVQPSETQYF. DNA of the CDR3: TGCAGCGTTCAACCTAGTGAGACCCAGTACTTC.

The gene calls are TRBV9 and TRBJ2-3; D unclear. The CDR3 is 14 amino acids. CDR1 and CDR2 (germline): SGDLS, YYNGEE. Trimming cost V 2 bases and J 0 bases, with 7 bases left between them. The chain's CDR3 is CASSVDRSTDTQYF. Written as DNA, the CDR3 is TGTGCCAGCAGCGTCGATAGGAGCACAGATACGCAGTATTTT.